The 13 T cell receptor beta chains below all came from one sample that was sequenced in a study of control samples from healthy donors and cancer patients. Data came from immunoSEQ multiplex PCR; TCRdb stores just in-frame clones and leaves some out. The profile covers 150,000 to 200,000 clones, with roughly 94% appearing a single time and approximately 14% taken by the ten largest. Sequencing input: PBMCs. The source is a man in his sixties with colorectal cancer.

The rearrangement links TRBV6-1 to TRBJ2-3, with D possibly being TRBD1 (5 bases). Trimming took off 4 bases at V and 1 base at J, with 15 bases between the two ends. CDR3 length: 16 residues. CDR1 MNHNS and CDR2 SASEGT come from the germline V gene. CDR3 in DNA: TGTGCCAGCAGTGGGAAGGGGTCCGGAGGCACAGATACGCAGTATTTT. This gives the protein CASSGKGSGGTDTQYF.

V and J are TRBV27 and TRBJ2-7; a possible D gene is TRBD1 (6 bases). Looked up from germline, CDR1 is MNHEY and CDR2 is SMNVEV (reference sequence). Trimming removed 2 bases at V and 3 bases at J, with 8 bases between. The CDR3 has 13 amino acids. The CDR3, as DNA: TGTGCCAGCAGTTTAGGGGGCCACTACGAGCAGTACTTC. Translation gives CASSLGGHYEQYF.

This rearrangement joins TRBV19 to TRBJ1-5, with 7 positions matching TRBD1. Germline assignment: CDR1 LNHDA and CDR2 SQIVND (reference sequence). The ends lost 5 bases at V and 3 bases at J; junction bases unmatched: 7. This CDR3 contains 15 residues. The CDR3 loop is CASSPDRVANQPQHF. The CDR3, as DNA: TGTGCCAGTAGTCCCGACAGGGTTGCCAATCAGCCCCAGCATTTT.

The chain is built from TRBV7-9 and TRBJ2-2, with no clear D. The CDR3 loop spans 17 amino acids. V gave up 1 base and J gave up 0 bases, with 12 bases separating them. Germline V lookup: CDR1 SEHNR, CDR2 FQNEAQ (reference sequence). The CDR3 here is CASSLVEAWSNTGELFF. The DNA for the CDR3 is TGTGCCAGCAGCTTAGTTGAGGCGTGGTCGAACACCGGGGAGCTGTTTTTT.

V gene TRBV28 combines with J gene TRBJ1-1; D is ambiguous. The length of the CDR3 is 15 residues. Germline lookup yields CDR1 MDHEN and CDR2 SYDVKM. The ends were cut back, 5 bases at V and 1 base at J, with 14 bases in the middle. In DNA, the CDR3 is TGTGCCAGCAGTCTCACGACGGTCAGGAACACTGAAGCTTTCTTT. It translates to CASSLTTVRNTEAFF.

This chain uses TRBV4-1 with TRBJ2-7, with 7 positions matching TRBD1. After removal of 0 bases from V and 6 bases from J, the junction contained 8 bases not matched to a gene. From germline, CDR1 is MGHRA and CDR2 YSYEKL. The CDR3 covers 15 residues. The CDR3 sequence is CASSQDPAGGSEQYF. The CDR3, as DNA: TGCGCCAGCAGCCAAGATCCGGCAGGGGGTAGCGAGCAGTACTTC.

V gene TRBV3-1 (or the pseudogene TRBV3-2) combines with J gene TRBJ2-3; the D is unclear. This CDR3 is 12 amino acids long. Trimming cost V 4 bases and J 4 bases, with 6 bases left between them. The germline CDR1 and CDR2 sequences are LGHDT and YNNKEL (reference sequence). DNA of the CDR3: TGTGCCAGCAGCCCATGGGCAGATACGCAGTATTTT. Its translation is CASSPWADTQYF.

The chain couples TRBV6-5 to TRBJ2-2, with 9 nucleotides matching TRBD2. CDR3 length: 15 residues. In germline, CDR1 is MNHEY, CDR2 SVGAGI. Losses at the gene ends were 10 bases for V and 8 bases for J; bases not matched to a gene: 14. The CDR3 DNA sequence: TGTGCCACCATGCGGGGGGGTAGAATGGGAGGGGAGCTGTTTTTT. Its translation: CATMRGGRMGGELFF.

The rearrangement links TRBV6-2 or TRBV6-3 to TRBJ2-3, with 9 nucleotides matching TRBD2. CDR3 length: 18 amino acids. Germline lookup yields CDR1 MNHEY and CDR2 SVGEGT. V dropped 2 bases and J dropped 2; count of bases not matched to a gene: 11. CDR3: CASSYGGGSGGSTDTQYF. The CDR3 coding sequence is TGTGCCAGCAGTTACGGCGGCGGAAGCGGGGGGTCCACAGATACGCAGTATTTT.

The genes are TRBV19 and TRBJ2-2; TRBD1 might be the D (7 bases). Trimming took off 8 bases at V and 6 bases at J, with 10 bases between the two ends. Germline-derived CDR1 and CDR2 are LNHDA and SQIVND (reference sequence). This CDR3 contains 12 residues. CDR3 bases: TGTGCCAGTTGGAGGGGGCCCGGGGAGCTGTTTTTT. It is translated as CASWRGPGELFF.

This chain uses TRBV7-2 with TRBJ2-7, with D possibly being TRBD2 (5 bases). V gave up 2 bases and J gave up 2 bases, with 19 bases separating them. Germline V lookup: CDR1 SGHTA, CDR2 FQGNSA. The CDR3 is 17 amino acids. In DNA form, the CDR3 reads TGTGCCAGCAGCTTACGACAACTAGACGTAAGGGCCTACGAGCAGTACTTC. Its protein is CASSLRQLDVRAYEQYF.

The CDR3 loop is CAWSYGSSYEQYF. The CDR3 DNA sequence: TGTGCCTGGAGTTATGGGAGCTCCTACGAGCAGTACTTC. This chain links TRBV30 with TRBJ2-7; D perhaps matches TRBD2 (5 bases). Germline V CDR1 and CDR2: GTSNPN, SVGIG (reference sequence). The CDR3 is made up of 13 amino acids. Between the trimmed V and J ends, which lost 2 bases and 0 bases, there was a span of 8 bases.

This clone occurred once. V and J are TRBV5-1 and TRBJ2-5; D unresolved. This CDR3 is 13 amino acids long. The ends were cut back, 5 bases at V and 3 bases at J, with 11 bases in the middle. The germline V gene encodes CDR1 SGHRS and CDR2 YFSETQ. CDR3 nucleotides: TGCGCCAGCAGTAATACAGCCAAAGAGACCCAGTACTTC. Translating it yields CASSNTAKETQYF.